Shown below are 10 T cell receptor beta chains from a single sample sequenced in a study of CD8 T cells in cerebrospinal fluid in Alzheimer's disease. TCRdb re-called the 10x single-cell sequencing reads and catalogs CDR3 proteins one per entry, DNA excluded. The sample's table shows about 500 distinct CDR3 sequences. Sample: cerebrospinal fluid. The receptors shown here come from a human donor with Alzheimer's disease.

This clonotype is classed as medium-sized by frequency. The CDR3 here is CASSEIAGGPYNEQFF. V is TRBV11-2 and J is TRBJ2-1; the D gene TCRdb calls, TRBD2, cannot be checked with no DNA. Germline CDR1 SGHAT, CDR2 FQNNGV. This CDR3 comprises 16 residues.

This clonotype shows up as large by frequency. The chain carries TRBV27 and TRBJ1-5; TCRdb reports TRBD1, a call that lacks DNA to check it against. The CDR3 spans 16 residues. The V gene's germline CDR1 is MNHEY and CDR2 SMNVEV (reference sequence). CDR3: CASSSDPSGGNQPQHF.

This clonotype ranks as hyperexpanded in terms of frequency. CDR3 in amino acids: CASSEGLGTGELFF. The genes are TRBV6-1 and TRBJ2-2. The germline gives CDR1 MNHNS, CDR2 SASEGT. The CDR3 runs to 14 residues.

According to its frequency, this clonotype is large. This chain links TRBV6-5 with TRBJ1-2; the D call of TRBD1 rests on TCRdb alone, since no DNA is present to check it. Germline V gene lookup returns CDR1 MNHEY and CDR2 SVGAGI. CDR3 size: 18 residues. Here the CDR3 reads CASRPPWGRVVSGYGYTF.

CDR3 loop: CASSLGFYSSPNYGYTF. This chain links TRBV13 with TRBJ1-2. In germline, CDR1 is PRHDT, CDR2 FYEKMQ (reference sequence). The CDR3 extends over 17 amino acids.

The chain employs TRBV6-2 or TRBV6-3 and TRBJ1-5; the TCRdb call, TRBD1, lacks DNA for checking. This CDR3 is built from 15 residues. Germline CDR1 is MNHEY and CDR2 is SVGEGT. The CDR3 sequence: CASSPETGSNQPQHF.

In terms of frequency, this clonotype is large. The chain uses TRBV14 and TRBJ2-2; the D call of TRBD1 rests on TCRdb alone, since no DNA is present to check it. Germline CDR1 and CDR2: SGHDN and FVKESK. The CDR3 is 14 amino acids. The CDR3 loop reads CASSPLAKGGELFF.

By frequency, this clonotype is large. This chain links TRBV12-3 or TRBV12-4 with TRBJ2-3. There are 14 residues in the CDR3. CDR3 sequence: CASSQASLTDTQYF.

Measured by frequency, this clonotype is medium-sized. This chain uses TRBV3-1 with TRBJ2-7; TCRdb's D call, TRBD1, is unchecked because there is no DNA. The V gene's germline CDR1 is LGHDT and CDR2 YNNKEL (reference sequence). This CDR3 comprises 13 residues. The CDR3: CASSPARGYEQYF.

This clonotype registers medium-sized by frequency. The J gene is TRBJ1-1, the V gene TRBV19. The CDR3 is 16 amino acids. Germline CDR1 reads LNHDA; CDR2 reads SQIVND (reference sequence). The CDR3 loop is CASRDRVGSRGPEAFF.